This T cell receptor (beta chain) was found in a study of blood T cell repertoires in COVID-19 (dated by TCRdb to 2018 to 2021). Context from the whole study: Samples covering the acute and convalescent phases of COVID-19 were provided by collaborators in the United States, Italy and Spain. The samples were drawn from the first 160 participants of the ongoing ImmuneRACE study and from over 950 subjects provided by 6 global collaborators. A freely available public database, intended as a resource for researchers studying the immune response to SARS-CoV-2, is where the repertoires were released. Where available, HLA class I and class II types were obtained from metadata supplied by the sample provider rather than from assay-based typing. The prospective study material was composed of cDNA or gDNA derived from T cells, B-cell-depleted T cells, or PBMCs. The dataset comprised deeply sampled blood TCRbeta repertoires from subjects exposed to, actively infected with, or recovered from COVID-19. Nearly every sample came with metadata listing a de-identified subject ID, COVID-19 status, age in years and sex.

What the study reported, not specific to this receptor: Clinical and demographic metadata were provided uncurated, with the amount varying by source and participant.

TCRbeta CDR3 regions were amplified from genomic DNA by means of the immunoSEQ Assay, a bias-controlled multiplex PCR. For the original study's pipeline: Within the assay, amplification of reference gene primers was used to estimate how many nucleated cells each sample contained. To quantify the absolute abundance of each unique TCRbeta CDR3 rearrangement, sequence reads were collapsed and filtered. For each sample, productive Simpson clonality was calculated as the square root of Simpson's diversity index over productive rearrangements. TCRdb mirrors the immuneACCESS table, restricted to in-frame sequences. Some clones are absent from its copies; in checked studies, under half trace to an unresolved V gene, and the reason for the others is unknown. Clone size and the V and J calls come from that table; the DNA yielded D and trimming. This sample gives around 200,000 clones in total; around 84% of them show up just once. Together, the top ten hold about 5% of the sample.

V is reduced by 5 bases and J by 8 bases, leaving a spacing of 16 bases between them. Reading from cysteine to phenylalanine, the CDR3 counts 13 amino acids. Just the 39-base CDR3 DNA is kept, in frame starting at base 1. According to the germline V gene (reference sequence), CDR1 reads SGHKS and CDR2 reads YYEKEE. Regarding this clone: Its recognized antigen is unknown. No much larger clonotype is one base removed from it; base qualities were not supplied.

Whole blood was collected in K2EDTA tubes by collaborating institutions according to the institutions' own protocols. For TCRbeta analysis, collaborators shipped samples in one of three forms: frozen whole blood, isolated PBMCs, or DNA extracted from either of those sample types. What was sequenced was peripheral blood. The chain was built from TRBV5-5 and TRBJ1-1; the D gene cannot be resolved reliably. The sequence was collected from a woman older than 75 with acute or convalescent COVID-19. The DNA sequence follows: TGTGCCAGCAGTTTTGGGGAGGGATTAGAAGCTTTCTTT. The encoded protein is CASSFGEGLEAFF. With all but the CDR3 taken from the reference TRBV5-5 and TRBJ1-1 genes, the full variable domain is: DAGVTQSPTHLIKTRGQQVTLRCSPISGHKSVSWYQQVLGQGPQFIFQYYEKEERGRGNFPDRFSARQFPNYSSELNVNALLLGDSALYLCASSFGEGLEAFFGQGTRLTVV.